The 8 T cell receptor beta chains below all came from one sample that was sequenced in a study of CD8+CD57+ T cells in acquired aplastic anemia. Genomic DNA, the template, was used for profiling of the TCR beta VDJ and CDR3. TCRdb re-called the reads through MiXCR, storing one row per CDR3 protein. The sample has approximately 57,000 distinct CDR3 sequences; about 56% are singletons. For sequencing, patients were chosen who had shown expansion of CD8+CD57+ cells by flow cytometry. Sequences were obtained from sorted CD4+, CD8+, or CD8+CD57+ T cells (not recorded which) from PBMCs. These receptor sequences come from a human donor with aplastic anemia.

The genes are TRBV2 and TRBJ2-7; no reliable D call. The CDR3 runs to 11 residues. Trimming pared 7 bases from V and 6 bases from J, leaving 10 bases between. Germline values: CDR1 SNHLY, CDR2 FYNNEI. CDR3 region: CASTETTEQYF. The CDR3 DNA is TGTGCCAGCACAGAAACGACCGAGCAGTACTTC.

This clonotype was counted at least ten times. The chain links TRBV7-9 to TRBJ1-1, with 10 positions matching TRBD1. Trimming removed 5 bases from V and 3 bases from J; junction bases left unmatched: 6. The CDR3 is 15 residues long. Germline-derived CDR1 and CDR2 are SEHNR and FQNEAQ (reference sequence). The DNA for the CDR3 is TGTGCCAGCAGCCCAGACAGGGGGCTAGACACTGAAGCTTTCTTT. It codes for CASSPDRGLDTEAFF. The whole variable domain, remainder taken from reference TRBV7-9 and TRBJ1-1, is DTGVSQNPRHKITKRGQNVTFRCDPISEHNRLYWYRQTLGQGPEFLTYFQNEAQLEKSRLLSDRFSAERPKGSFSTLEIQRTEQGDSAMYLCASSPDRGLDTEAFFGQGTRLTVV.

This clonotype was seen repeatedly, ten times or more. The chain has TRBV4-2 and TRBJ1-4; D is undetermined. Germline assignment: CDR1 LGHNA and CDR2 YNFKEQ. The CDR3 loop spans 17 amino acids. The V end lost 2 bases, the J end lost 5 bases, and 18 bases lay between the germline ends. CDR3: CASSQHDNPTGNEKLFF. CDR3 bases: TGTGCCAGCAGCCAACACGACAATCCGACTGGGAATGAAAAACTGTTTTTT.

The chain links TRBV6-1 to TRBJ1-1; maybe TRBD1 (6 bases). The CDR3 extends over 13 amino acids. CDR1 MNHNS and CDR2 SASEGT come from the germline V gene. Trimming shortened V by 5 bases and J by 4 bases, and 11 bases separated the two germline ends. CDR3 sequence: CASSTAGVTEAFF. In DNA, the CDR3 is TGTGCCAGCAGTACGGCAGGGGTCACTGAAGCTTTCTTT.

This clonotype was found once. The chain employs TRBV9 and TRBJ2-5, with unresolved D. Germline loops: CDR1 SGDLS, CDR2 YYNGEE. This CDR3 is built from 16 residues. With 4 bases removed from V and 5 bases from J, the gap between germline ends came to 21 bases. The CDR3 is CASSFSPSPTMETQYF. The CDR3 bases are TGTGCCAGCAGCTTCAGCCCGAGCCCCACTATGGAGACCCAGTACTTC.

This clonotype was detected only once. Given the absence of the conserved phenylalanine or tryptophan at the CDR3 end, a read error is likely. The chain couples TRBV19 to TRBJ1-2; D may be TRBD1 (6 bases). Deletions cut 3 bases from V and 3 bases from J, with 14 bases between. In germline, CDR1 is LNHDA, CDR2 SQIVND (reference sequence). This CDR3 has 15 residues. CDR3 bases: TGTGCCAGTAGTATCCAACAGGGAGGGCACTATGGCTACACCCTC. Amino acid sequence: CASSIQQGGHYGYTL.

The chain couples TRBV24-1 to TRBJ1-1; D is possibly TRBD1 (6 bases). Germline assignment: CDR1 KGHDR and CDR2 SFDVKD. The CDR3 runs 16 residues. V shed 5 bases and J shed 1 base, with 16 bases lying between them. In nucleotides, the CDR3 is TGTGCCACCAGTGGTCACGGGGGCGGTCCGAACACTGAAGCTTTCTTT. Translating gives CATSGHGGGPNTEAFF.

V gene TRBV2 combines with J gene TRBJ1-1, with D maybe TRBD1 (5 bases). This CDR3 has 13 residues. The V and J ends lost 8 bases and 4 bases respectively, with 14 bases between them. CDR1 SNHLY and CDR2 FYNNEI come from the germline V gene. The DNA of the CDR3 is TGTGCCAGCGAACTGGGGGGAGGCACTGAAGCTTTCTTT. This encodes CASELGGGTEAFF.